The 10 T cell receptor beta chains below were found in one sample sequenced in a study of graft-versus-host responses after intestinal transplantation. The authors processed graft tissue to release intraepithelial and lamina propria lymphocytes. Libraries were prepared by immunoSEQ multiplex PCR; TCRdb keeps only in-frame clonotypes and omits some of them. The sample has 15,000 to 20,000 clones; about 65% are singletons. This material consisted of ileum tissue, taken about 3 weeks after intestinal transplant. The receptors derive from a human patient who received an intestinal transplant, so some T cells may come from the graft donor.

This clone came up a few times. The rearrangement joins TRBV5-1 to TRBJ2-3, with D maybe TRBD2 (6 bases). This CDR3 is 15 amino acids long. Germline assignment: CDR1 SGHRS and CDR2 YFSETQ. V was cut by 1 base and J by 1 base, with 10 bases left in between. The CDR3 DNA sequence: TGCGCCAGCAGCTTGAACCCTAGCGGCACAGATACGCAGTATTTT. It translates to CASSLNPSGTDTQYF. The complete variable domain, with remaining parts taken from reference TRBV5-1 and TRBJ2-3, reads KAGVTQTPRYLIKTRGQQVTLSCSPISGHRSVSWYQQTPGQGLQFLFEYFSETQRNKGNFPGRFSGRQFSNSRSEMNVSTLELGDSALYLCASSLNPSGTDTQYFGPGTRLTVL.

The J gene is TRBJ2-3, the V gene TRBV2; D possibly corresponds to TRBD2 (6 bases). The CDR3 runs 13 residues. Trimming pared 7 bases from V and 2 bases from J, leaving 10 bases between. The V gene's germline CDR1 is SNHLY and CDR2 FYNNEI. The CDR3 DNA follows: TGTGCCAGCAACGGACTATACACAGATACGCAGTATTTT. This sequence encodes CASNGLYTDTQYF.

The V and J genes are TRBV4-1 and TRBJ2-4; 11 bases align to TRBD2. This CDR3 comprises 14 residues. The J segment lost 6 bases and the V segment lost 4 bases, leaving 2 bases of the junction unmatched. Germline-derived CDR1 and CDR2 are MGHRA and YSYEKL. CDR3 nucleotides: TGCGCCAGCAGCCGGGGACTAGCGGCAAACATTCAGTACTTC. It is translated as CASSRGLAANIQYF.

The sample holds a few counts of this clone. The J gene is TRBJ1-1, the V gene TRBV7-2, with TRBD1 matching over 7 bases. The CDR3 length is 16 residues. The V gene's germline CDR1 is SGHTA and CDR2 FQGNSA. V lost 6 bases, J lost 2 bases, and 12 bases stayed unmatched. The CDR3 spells CASRFGTVIPNTEAFF. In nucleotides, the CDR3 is TGTGCCAGCAGATTTGGGACAGTGATTCCAAACACTGAAGCTTTCTTT.

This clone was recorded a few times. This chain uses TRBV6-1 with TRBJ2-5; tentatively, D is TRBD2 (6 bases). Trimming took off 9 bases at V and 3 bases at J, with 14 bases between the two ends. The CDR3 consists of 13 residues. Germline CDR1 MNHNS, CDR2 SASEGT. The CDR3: CASTPGAEETQYF. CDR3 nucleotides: TGTGCCAGTACTCCGGGAGCGGAAGAGACCCAGTACTTC.

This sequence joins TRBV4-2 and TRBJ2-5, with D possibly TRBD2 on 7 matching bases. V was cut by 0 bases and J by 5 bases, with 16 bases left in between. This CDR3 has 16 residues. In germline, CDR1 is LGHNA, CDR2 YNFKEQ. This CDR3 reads CASSQDMWGGLETQYF. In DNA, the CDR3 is TGTGCCAGCAGCCAAGATATGTGGGGGGGCCTGGAGACCCAGTACTTC.

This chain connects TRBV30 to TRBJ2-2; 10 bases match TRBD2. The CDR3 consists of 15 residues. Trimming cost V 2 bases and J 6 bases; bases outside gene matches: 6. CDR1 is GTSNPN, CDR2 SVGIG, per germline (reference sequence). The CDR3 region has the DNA TGTGCCTGGAGTTCGGAGCGGGAGGGCGCCGGGGAGCTGTTTTTT. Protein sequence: CAWSSEREGAGELFF.

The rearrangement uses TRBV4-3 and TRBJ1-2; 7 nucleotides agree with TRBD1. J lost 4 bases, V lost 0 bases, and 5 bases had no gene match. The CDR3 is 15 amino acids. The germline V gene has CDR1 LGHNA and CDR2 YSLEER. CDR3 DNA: TGCGCCAGCAGCCAAGAAGAGGGACAGTCCTATGGCTACACCTTC. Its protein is CASSQEEGQSYGYTF.

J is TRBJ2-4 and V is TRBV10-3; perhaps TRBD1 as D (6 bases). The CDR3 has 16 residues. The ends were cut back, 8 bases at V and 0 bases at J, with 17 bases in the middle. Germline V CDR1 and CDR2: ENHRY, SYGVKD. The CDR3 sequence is CAISREGELAKNIQYF. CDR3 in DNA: TGTGCCATCTCCCGTGAGGGGGAGTTAGCCAAAAACATTCAGTACTTC.

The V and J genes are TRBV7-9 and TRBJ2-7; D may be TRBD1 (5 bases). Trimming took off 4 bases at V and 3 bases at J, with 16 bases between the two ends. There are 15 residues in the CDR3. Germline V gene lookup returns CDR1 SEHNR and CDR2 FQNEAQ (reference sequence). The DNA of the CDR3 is TGTGCCAGCAGCTCTAGTTTGAGTAGGGGCTACGAGCAGTACTTC. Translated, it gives CASSSSLSRGYEQYF.